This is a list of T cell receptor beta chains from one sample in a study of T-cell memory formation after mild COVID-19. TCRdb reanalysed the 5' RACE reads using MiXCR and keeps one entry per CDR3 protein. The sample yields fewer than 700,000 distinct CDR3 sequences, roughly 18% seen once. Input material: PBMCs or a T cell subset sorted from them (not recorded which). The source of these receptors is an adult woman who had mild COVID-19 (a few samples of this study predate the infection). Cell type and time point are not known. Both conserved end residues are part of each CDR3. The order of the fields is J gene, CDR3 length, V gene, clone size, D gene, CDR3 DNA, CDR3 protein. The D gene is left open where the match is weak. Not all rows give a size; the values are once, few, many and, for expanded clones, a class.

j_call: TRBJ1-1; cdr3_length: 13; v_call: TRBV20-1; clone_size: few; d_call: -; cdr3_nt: TGCAGTGCCCCCCTAGTTCAGAACACTGAAGCTTTCTTT; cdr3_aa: CSAPLVQNTEAFF
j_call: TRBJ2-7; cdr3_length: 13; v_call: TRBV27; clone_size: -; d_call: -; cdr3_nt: TGTGCCAGCAGTTTACCGGTGGGGGGCGAGCAGTACTTC; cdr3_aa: CASSLPVGGEQYF
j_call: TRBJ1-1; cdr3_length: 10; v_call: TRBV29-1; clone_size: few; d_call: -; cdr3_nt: TGCAGCGTTGAAGTCACTGAAGCTTTCTTT; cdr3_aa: CSVEVTEAFF
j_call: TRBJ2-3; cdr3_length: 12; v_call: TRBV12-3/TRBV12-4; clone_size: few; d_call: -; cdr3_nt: TGTGCCAGCAGTCCGGGTATGGATACGCAGTATTTT; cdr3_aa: CASSPGMDTQYF
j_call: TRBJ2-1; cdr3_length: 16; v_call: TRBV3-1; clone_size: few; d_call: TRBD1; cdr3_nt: TGTGCCAGCAGCCTCCCGACAGGGACCCTTAACAATGAGCAGTTCTTC; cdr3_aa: CASSLPTGTLNNEQFF
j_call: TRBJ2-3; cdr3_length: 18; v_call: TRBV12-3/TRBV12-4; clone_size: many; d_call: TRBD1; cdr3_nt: TGTGCCAGCAGTTACCGGGACAGGGCAAAATCTATCACAGATACGCAGTATTTT; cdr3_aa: CASSYRDRAKSITDTQYF
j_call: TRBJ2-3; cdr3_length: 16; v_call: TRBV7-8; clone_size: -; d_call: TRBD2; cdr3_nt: TGTGCCGCCGGGGAGTCAGCGGGGGCTTCCACAGATACGCAGTATTTT; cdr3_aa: CAAGESAGASTDTQYF
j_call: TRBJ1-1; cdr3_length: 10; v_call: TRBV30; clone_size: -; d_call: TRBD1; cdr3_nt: TGTGCCTCGACAGGGCTTGAAGCTTTCTTT; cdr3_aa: CASTGLEAFF
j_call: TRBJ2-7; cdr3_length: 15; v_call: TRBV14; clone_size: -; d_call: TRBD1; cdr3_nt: TGTGCCAGCAGCCAAGTTAGACAGGGTGGCTACGAGCAGTACTTC; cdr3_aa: CASSQVRQGGYEQYF
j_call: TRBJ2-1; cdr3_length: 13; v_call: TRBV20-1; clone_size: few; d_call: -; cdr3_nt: TGCAGTGCTAGAGAAGGGGAATACAATGAGCAGTTCTTC; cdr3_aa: CSAREGEYNEQFF